The subject of this entry is one T cell receptor beta chain. The specificity of this receptor is unknown. Within one base of it there is no much larger clone, and no base qualities were kept. The sample is drawn from a study of shared T cell receptors in the human thymus (dated by TCRdb to the early 2020s). Turning to the overall study: The study examined how self-reactive, shared T-cell receptor alpha chains are generated in the human thymus.

Receptors were amplified or captured by the immunoSEQ multiplex PCR assay. Drawn from immuneACCESS, this table holds only the in-frame rearrangements with V and J called that TCRdb kept. Clones are partly lost; checked studies trace under half to an unresolved V gene and leave the rest unexplained. Here the sample has about 380,000 clones; 85% to 95% occur a single time. The ten biggest clones cover approximately 0.02% of the sample. The germline V gene yields MRHNA for CDR1 and SNTAGT for CDR2. The CDR3 has 16 amino acids, counting the end cysteine and phenylalanine. CDR3 DNA only is kept here, 48 bases in frame from base 1. Germline trimming amounts to 0 bases on V and 5 bases on J, with 7 as the count of junction bases outside the gene matches.

Sequenced material: thymocytes. The sequence came from a human donor. The chain joins TRBV6-4 to TRBJ1-2, and 9 bases in between align with TRBD1. The encoded CDR3 is CASSDSKGTGLYGYTF. The bases are TGTGCCAGCAGTGACTCGAAAGGGACAGGGCTTTATGGCTACACCTTC.